This passage covers 18 T cell receptor beta chains from one sample sequenced in a study of blood T cell repertoires in COVID-19 (dated by TCRdb to about 2020). The library was made by the immunoSEQ multiplex PCR assay. The table comes from immuneACCESS by way of TCRdb, which keeps in-frame sequences with V and J called. Part of the clones is missing from these tables; in studies checked, under half for an unresolved V gene and the rest for unknown reasons. Counted in this sample were under 150,000 clones; roughly 85% of them appeared once. The top ten clones comprise 25% of the sample. Sequenced sample: peripheral blood. All receptors come from a human donor in a cohort sampled during active COVID-19.

CDR3 protein: CASSPGRGGTYEQYF. The CDR3 region has the DNA TGTGCCAGCAGCCCGGGGCGGGGTGGGACCTACGAGCAGTACTTC. V is TRBV11-2 and J is TRBJ2-7, with a tentative D call TRBD2 (6 bases). V was shortened by 5 bases and J by 2 bases, with 16 bases between the two germline ends. The CDR3 length is 15 residues. Germline V gives CDR1 SGHAT, CDR2 FQNNGV.

In DNA form, the CDR3 reads TGCGCCAGCAGCTCCAGAGGAGTTTCTGGAAACACCATATATTTT. As protein: CASSSRGVSGNTIYF. The chain recombines TRBV5-1 with TRBJ1-3; D call uncertain. This CDR3 has 15 residues. Germline V gene lookup returns CDR1 SGHRS and CDR2 YFSETQ. Trimming left V 3 bases short and J 1 base short, with 11 bases between. Filled out from reference TRBV5-1 and TRBJ1-3, the complete variable domain reads KAGVTQTPRYLIKTRGQQVTLSCSPISGHRSVSWYQQTPGQGLQFLFEYFSETQRNKGNFPGRFSGRQFSNSRSEMNVSTLELGDSALYLCASSSRGVSGNTIYFGEGSWLTVV.

CDR3 loop: CASSQVGQGADLAKNIQYF. CDR3 nucleotides: TGTGCCAGCAGCCAAGTAGGACAGGGGGCGGACCTAGCCAAAAACATTCAGTACTTC. The chain has TRBV6-2 or TRBV6-3 and TRBJ2-4; 11 nucleotides agree with TRBD1. CDR3 size: 19 residues. The germline gives CDR1 MNHEY, CDR2 SVGEGT. V was clipped by 6 bases and J by 0 bases; unmatched bases: 13.

This sequence joins TRBV7-2 and TRBJ1-2; tentatively, D is TRBD1 (6 bases). The CDR3 is 13 amino acids. Germline V gene lookup returns CDR1 SGHTA and CDR2 FQGNSA. V lost 2 bases and J lost 5, with 9 bases in between. The CDR3: CASSLQDRYGYTF. Written as DNA, the CDR3 is TGTGCCAGCAGCTTACAGGACAGATATGGCTACACCTTC.

The rearrangement links TRBV28 to TRBJ1-5, with 7 bases matching TRBD1. The CDR3 sequence is 12 residues long. The germline gives CDR1 MDHEN, CDR2 SYDVKM. The J segment lost 9 bases and the V segment lost 6 bases, leaving 5 bases of the junction unmatched. DNA for the CDR3: TGTGCCAGCAGCCGGACAGGCGGGCCCCAGCATTTT. This gives the protein CASSRTGGPQHF.

The gene calls are TRBV4-2 and TRBJ2-7; 8 nucleotides agree with TRBD2. Looked up from germline, CDR1 is LGHNA and CDR2 is YNFKEQ. V shed 2 bases, J shed 5 bases, and the junction held 5 bases outside the gene matches. The CDR3 runs to 14 residues. CDR3 sequence reads: CASSQIYGGDEQYF. Here the CDR3 DNA reads TGTGCCAGCAGCCAAATTTACGGGGGGGACGAGCAGTACTTC.

J is TRBJ1-1 and V is TRBV28; the D gene is possibly TRBD1 (5 bases). This CDR3 has 12 amino acids. V lost 3 bases and J 7 bases, leaving 9 bases between the germline ends. Germline CDR1 and CDR2: MDHEN and SYDVKM. This CDR3 reads CASSFLRGEAFF. The CDR3 DNA sequence: TGTGCCAGCAGTTTTCTAAGGGGTGAAGCTTTCTTT.

This clone was seen more than once but under ten times. This chain connects TRBV20-1 to TRBJ2-7, with D perhaps TRBD2 (5 bases). V was clipped by 0 bases and J by 6 bases, with 6 bases between them. The CDR3 sequence is 11 residues long. CDR1 is DFQATT and CDR2 is SNEGSKA in the germline V gene (reference sequence). CDR3 loop: CSARDRGEQYF. CDR3 in DNA: TGCAGTGCTAGAGATCGGGGCGAGCAGTACTTC.

The table lists this clone with many counts. The V gene is TRBV2, the J gene TRBJ2-1; the D gene is possibly TRBD2 (5 bases). V was trimmed by 0 bases and J by 10 bases, leaving 10 bases between them. Germline values: CDR1 SNHLY, CDR2 FYNNEI. The CDR3 has 13 residues. Here the CDR3 DNA reads TGTGCCAGCAGTGAAGCGCTTCCGGGAGAGCAGTTCTTC. Protein sequence: CASSEALPGEQFF.

The V and J genes are TRBV30 and TRBJ1-2, with D perhaps TRBD1 (6 bases). CDR3 size: 14 residues. The germline gives CDR1 GTSNPN, CDR2 SVGIG (reference sequence). Trimming removed 3 bases from V and 4 bases from J, with 15 bases in between. The CDR3 DNA follows: TGTGCCTGGAGCGGACAGTTTCCTAGCTATGGCTACACCTTC. This sequence encodes CAWSGQFPSYGYTF.

The rearrangement uses TRBV19 and TRBJ2-6; 10 positions match TRBD1. The ends lost 5 bases at V and 4 bases at J; junction bases unmatched: 5. Germline assignment: CDR1 LNHDA and CDR2 SQIVND (reference sequence). CDR3 size: 16 residues. The CDR3 protein is CASSRQGAGGANVLTF. The CDR3 DNA reads TGTGCCAGTAGTCGACAGGGGGCGGGAGGGGCCAACGTCCTGACTTTC.

This clone was observed a few times. The J gene is TRBJ2-5, the V gene TRBV7-2, with TRBD2 as a possible D gene (5 bases). Germline values: CDR1 SGHTA, CDR2 FQGNSA. The CDR3 length is 15 residues. Trimming stripped 5 bases from V and 2 bases from J, with 15 bases between. The CDR3 protein is CASSPTGRTQETQYF. The CDR3 DNA is TGTGCCAGCAGCCCCACGGGAAGGACTCAAGAGACCCAGTACTTC.

This sequence joins TRBV7-9 and TRBJ2-7, with TRBD2 identical over 8 bases. V gave up 1 base and J gave up 7 bases; unmatched junction bases: 9. CDR3 length: 15 residues. Germline lookup yields CDR1 SEHNR and CDR2 FQNEAQ (reference sequence). The CDR3 sequence: CASSLGGGPSSEQYF. The CDR3 DNA follows: TGTGCCAGCAGCTTAGGCGGGGGGCCCTCCAGTGAGCAGTACTTC. The entire variable domain, with the rest obtained from reference TRBV7-9 and TRBJ2-7, is as follows: DTGVSQNPRHKITKRGQNVTFRCDPISEHNRLYWYRQTLGQGPEFLTYFQNEAQLEKSRLLSDRFSAERPKGSFSTLEIQRTEQGDSAMYLCASSLGGGPSSEQYFGPGTRLTVT.

CDR3 sequence: CASSPFANYGYTF. CDR3 sequence (DNA): TGTGCCAGCAGTCCCTTTGCTAACTATGGCTACACCTTC. The chain employs TRBV28 and TRBJ1-2; D is ambiguous. Trimming took 5 bases from V and 0 from J, leaving 7 bases between them. Germline V gene data show CDR1 as MDHEN and CDR2 as SYDVKM. The CDR3 consists of 13 residues.

The chain couples TRBV18 to TRBJ2-3, with D tentatively TRBD2 (6 bases). In germline, CDR1 is KGHSH, CDR2 LQKENI. V lost 5 bases to trimming and J lost 2 bases, with 17 bases between them. CDR3 length equals 16 residues. CDR3 nucleotides: TGTGCCAGCTCAGCCTACGTGGGGGGTACCACAGATACGCAGTATTTT. It specifies CASSAYVGGTTDTQYF.

The chain links TRBV5-5 to TRBJ1-3, with D possibly being TRBD1 (6 bases). This CDR3 is 15 amino acids long. Looked up from germline, CDR1 is SGHKS and CDR2 is YYEKEE (reference sequence). V was cut by 10 bases and J by 0 bases, with 17 bases left in between. For the CDR3, the DNA is TGTGCCTGTAAGACTGGACAGAACTCTGGAAACACCATATATTTT. The encoded protein is CACKTGQNSGNTIYF.

V usage is TRBV7-2 and J usage is TRBJ2-1; no definite D call. The CDR3 consists of 13 residues. V lost 0 bases and J 3 bases, leaving 3 bases between the germline ends. The germline V gene has CDR1 SGHTA and CDR2 FQGNSA. CDR3 coding DNA: TGTGCCAGCAGCTTAGCCGTCTACAATGAGCAGTTCTTC. As protein: CASSLAVYNEQFF.

V gene TRBV3-1 (or the pseudogene TRBV3-2) combines with J gene TRBJ2-6; 10 bases line up with TRBD2. CDR3 length equals 17 residues. V dropped 4 bases and J dropped 4; count of bases not matched to a gene: 7. The germline V gene has CDR1 LGHDT and CDR2 YNNKEL (reference sequence). Written as DNA, the CDR3 is TGTGCCAGCAGCCCGCCGGGACTAGCGTCGGGGGCCAACGTCCTGACTTTC. As protein: CASSPPGLASGANVLTF.